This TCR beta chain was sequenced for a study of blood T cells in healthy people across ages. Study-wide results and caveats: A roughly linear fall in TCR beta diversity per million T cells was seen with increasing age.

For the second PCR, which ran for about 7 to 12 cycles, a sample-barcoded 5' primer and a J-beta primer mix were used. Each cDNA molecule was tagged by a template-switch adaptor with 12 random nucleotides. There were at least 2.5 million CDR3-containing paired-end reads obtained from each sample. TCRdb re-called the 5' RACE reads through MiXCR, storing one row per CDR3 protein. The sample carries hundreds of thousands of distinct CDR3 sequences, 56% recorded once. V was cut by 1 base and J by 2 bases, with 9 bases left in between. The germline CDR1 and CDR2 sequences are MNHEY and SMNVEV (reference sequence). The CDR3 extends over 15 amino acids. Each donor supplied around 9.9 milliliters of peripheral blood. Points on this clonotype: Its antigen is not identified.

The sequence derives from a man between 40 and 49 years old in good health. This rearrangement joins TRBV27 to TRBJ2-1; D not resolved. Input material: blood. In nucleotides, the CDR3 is TGTGCCAGCAGTTTATTGTCTGTTACCTACAATGAGCAGTTCTTC. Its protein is CASSLLSVTYNEQFF.